Reported below is one TCR beta chain. This clonotype counts as medium-sized (0.01 to 0.1%). Its specific antigen is unknown. One base away there is no much larger clone; base qualities are not given. The data originate from a study of T cells generated in artificial thymic organoids (dated by TCRdb to 2016 to 2017). About the full investigation: In some experiments, thymic T cells were further FACS-purified to deplete CD4 immature single positive or double positive precursors. The displayed repertoire sequencing data were described as being representative of three independent experiments. The TCR alpha and beta CDR3 repertoires of CD8 single positive T cells derived from in vitro artificial thymic organoids were compared with those of thymic and peripheral blood naive CD8 T cells. What the study reported, not specific to this receptor: CD8 single positive T cells derived from organoids showed physiological TCR clonotype diversity comparable to the diversity seen in thymic and blood naive CD8 T cells.

TCRalpha and TCRbeta libraries were amplified in separate semi-nested PCR reactions using Advantage 2 and reverse primers located in the TRAC or TRBC constant regions. The amount of total RNA used for first-strand cDNA synthesis ranged from roughly 3.5 to 550 ng. TCR cDNA libraries were made by 5'-RACE with the SMARTer PCR cDNA Synthesis kit, using a poly-dT primer for first-strand synthesis. Semi-nested constant-region reverse primers carried 5-nucleotide sample-specific barcodes, and products were cleaned with the Zymo DNA Clean and Concentrator-5 kit. Pools of up to ten barcoded samples were ligated to Illumina adaptors and sequenced on an Illumina MiSeq as 2 x 150 bp paired-end reads. From the authors' description of their analysis: Demultiplexed reads were aligned using BLAT against a custom library containing all human TRAV, TRAJ, TRBV, TRBD and TRBJ combinations from IMGT. The best BLAT hits were picked using pslCDnaFilter (-maxAligns=1, -ignoreIntrons), and custom Perl scripts were used to calculate clonotype frequencies. Through fastp at Q25 and MiXCR, TCRdb rebuilt clones from the public reads, retaining in-frame beta chains. All rows with the same CDR3 protein become a single entry with the most common DNA and genes. The V and J calls shown here were made by TCRdb, not taken from the authors' results. This sample comprises 2,000 to 2,500 distinct CDR3 sequences, approximately 10% of them detected only once. Approximately 2.8% of the sample goes to the ten largest clones.

Spanning cysteine to phenylalanine, the CDR3 consists of 13 amino acids. The entry retains the CDR3 DNA only, 39 bases that are in frame from base 1. In the germline V gene, CDR1 corresponds to MNHEY and CDR2 to SVGAGI. V drops 11 bases and J drops 0 bases, leaving 12 bases in between. Primary CD8+ T cells were enriched with magnetic beads using the Miltenyi CD8+ T cell Isolation Kit. Prior to RNA extraction, CD3+TCRalphabeta+CD8 single positive T cells from organoids and thymus were isolated by FACS sorting. For each sample, total RNA was purified from about 40,000 to 200,000 sorted cells using the RNeasy Micro kit, and RNA quality was assessed on an Agilent RNA 6000 Nano chip. Thymic fragments were dissected, disrupted by pipetting and passed through a 70 um strainer to release thymocytes.

The clonotype originates from a human donor who gave cord blood stem cells for thymic organoid culture, a cardiac surgery patient who gave postnatal thymus, or a blood donor (not recorded which). The sequence joins TRBV6-5 to TRBJ2-3; the D segment could be TRBD2, given 5 matching bases. The specimen was naive CD8+ T cells from the thymus. According to the study, the label for this sample's cell subset or site signals: CD3+TCRalphabeta+CD8SP T cells; for blood, CD45RO-CCR7+ naive CD8+ T cells. CDR3 sequence: CASRAASTDTQYF. The DNA is TGTGCCTCTCGAGCGGCCAGCACAGATACGCAGTATTTT.